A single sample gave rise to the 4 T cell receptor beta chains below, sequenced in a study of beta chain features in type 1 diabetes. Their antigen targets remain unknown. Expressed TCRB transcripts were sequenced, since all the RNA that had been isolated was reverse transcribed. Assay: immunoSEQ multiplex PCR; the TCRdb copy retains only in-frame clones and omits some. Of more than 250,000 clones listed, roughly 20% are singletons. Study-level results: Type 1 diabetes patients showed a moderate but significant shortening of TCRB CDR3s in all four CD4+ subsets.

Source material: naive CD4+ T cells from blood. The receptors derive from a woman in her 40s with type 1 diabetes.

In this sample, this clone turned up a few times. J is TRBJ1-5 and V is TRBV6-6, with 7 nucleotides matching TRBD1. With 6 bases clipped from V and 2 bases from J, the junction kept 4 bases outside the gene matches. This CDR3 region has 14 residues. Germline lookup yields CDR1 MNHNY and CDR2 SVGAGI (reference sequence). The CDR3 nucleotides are TGTGCCAGCAGCCAGGGGGTCGGCAATCAGCCCCAGCATTTT. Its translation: CASSQGVGNQPQHF.

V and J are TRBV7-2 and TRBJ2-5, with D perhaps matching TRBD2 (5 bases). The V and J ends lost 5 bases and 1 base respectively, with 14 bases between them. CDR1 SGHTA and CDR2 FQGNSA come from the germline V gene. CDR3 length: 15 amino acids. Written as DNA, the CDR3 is TGTGCCAGCAGCCCGTGGCTAGCTTCCCAAGAGACCCAGTACTTC. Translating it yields CASSPWLASQETQYF.

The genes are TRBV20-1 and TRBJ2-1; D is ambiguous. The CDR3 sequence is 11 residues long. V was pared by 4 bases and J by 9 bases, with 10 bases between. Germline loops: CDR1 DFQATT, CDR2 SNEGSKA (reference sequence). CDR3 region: CSAKIRGEQFF. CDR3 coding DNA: TGCAGTGCTAAAATACGAGGTGAGCAGTTCTTC.

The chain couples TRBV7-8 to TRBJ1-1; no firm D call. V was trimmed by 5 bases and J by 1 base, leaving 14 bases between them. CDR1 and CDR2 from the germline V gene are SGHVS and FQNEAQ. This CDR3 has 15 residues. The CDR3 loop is CASSVGRGTNTEAFF. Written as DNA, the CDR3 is TGTGCCAGCAGCGTTGGCCGGGGAACGAACACTGAAGCTTTCTTT.